The rows below give T cell receptor beta chains drawn from one sample of a study of T cell repertoires in cytomegalovirus infection. TCRdb fed the reads into MiXCR, producing one record per CDR3 protein. The sample carries approximately 150,000 distinct CDR3 sequences, approximately 5.9% recorded once. Sample: PBMCs. The receptors derive from a human donor in good health (CMV status not recorded). Some clones in this sample may be carry-over from other donors' samples. Each CDR3 is given with its conserved first and last residue. Fields, in order: CDR3 protein, CDR3 DNA, V gene, J gene, clone size, D gene. D genes are given only for firm matches. The size field is filled for only some rows; it gives once, few, many or a size class.

CDR3 protein: CSVGLETQYF; CDR3 DNA: TGCAGCGTTGGACTCGAGACCCAGTACTTC; V gene: TRBV29-1; J gene: TRBJ2-5; clone size: few; D gene: NA
CDR3 protein: CASSPQGSEQYF; CDR3 DNA: TGTGCCAGCAGTCCACAGGGGAGCGAGCAGTACTTC; V gene: TRBV12-3/TRBV12-4; J gene: TRBJ2-7; clone size: many; D gene: TRBD1
CDR3 protein: CASRAQKGGSYNEQFF; CDR3 DNA: TGTGCCAGCAGAGCTCAAAAGGGGGGCTCCTACAATGAGCAGTTCTTC; V gene: TRBV6-2/TRBV6-3; J gene: TRBJ2-1; clone size: few; D gene: NA
CDR3 protein: CAWSGRTAMGQYF; CDR3 DNA: TGTGCCTGGAGTGGAAGGACTGCGATGGGGCAGTACTTC; V gene: TRBV30; J gene: TRBJ2-7; clone size: NA; D gene: NA
CDR3 protein: CASSRRRDRGQIGTDTQYF; CDR3 DNA: TGTGCCAGCAGCCGCCGCCGGGACAGGGGGCAGATCGGCACAGATACGCAGTATTTT; V gene: TRBV6-2/TRBV6-3; J gene: TRBJ2-3; clone size: many; D gene: TRBD1
CDR3 protein: CASSSSGAAPYEQYF; CDR3 DNA: TGTGCCAGCAGCTCCTCGGGGGCCGCCCCCTACGAGCAGTACTTC; V gene: TRBV7-8; J gene: TRBJ2-7; clone size: many; D gene: NA
CDR3 protein: CASSLNHPTNEKLFF; CDR3 DNA: TGTGCCAGCAGCTTAAACCATCCAACTAATGAAAAACTGTTTTTT; V gene: TRBV7-2; J gene: TRBJ1-4; clone size: many; D gene: NA
CDR3 protein: CSARRASNQPQHF; CDR3 DNA: TGCAGTGCTAGGCGAGCTAGCAATCAGCCCCAGCATTTT; V gene: TRBV20-1; J gene: TRBJ1-5; clone size: few; D gene: NA
CDR3 protein: CASSAPGQGRNEQFF; CDR3 DNA: TGTGCCAGCAGTGCACCGGGACAGGGACGTAATGAGCAGTTCTTC; V gene: TRBV28; J gene: TRBJ2-1; clone size: many; D gene: TRBD1
CDR3 protein: CASSQYYRNSNQPQHF; CDR3 DNA: TGTGCCAGCAGCCAGTATTACAGGAACAGCAATCAGCCCCAGCATTTT; V gene: TRBV6-2/TRBV6-3; J gene: TRBJ1-5; clone size: few; D gene: NA
CDR3 protein: CASSINSATNEKLFF; CDR3 DNA: TGTGCCAGTAGTATTAACAGCGCAACTAATGAAAAACTGTTTTTT; V gene: TRBV19; J gene: TRBJ1-4; clone size: NA; D gene: NA
CDR3 protein: CASSSGDRWTEAFF; CDR3 DNA: TGTGCCAGCAGCTCCGGGGACAGGTGGACTGAAGCTTTCTTT; V gene: TRBV7-2; J gene: TRBJ1-1; clone size: many; D gene: TRBD1
CDR3 protein: CASSLVAGAGELFF; CDR3 DNA: TGTGCCAGCAGCTTAGTTGCAGGGGCCGGGGAGCTGTTTTTT; V gene: TRBV7-2; J gene: TRBJ2-2; clone size: many; D gene: NA
CDR3 protein: CATSRGVGSPLHF; CDR3 DNA: TGTGCCACCAGCAGAGGGGTTGGTTCACCCCTCCACTTT; V gene: TRBV15; J gene: TRBJ1-6; clone size: many; D gene: NA
CDR3 protein: CASSLVGTSGGYEQYF; CDR3 DNA: TGTGCCAGCAGCTTAGTGGGGACTAGCGGGGGATACGAGCAGTACTTC; V gene: TRBV7-4; J gene: TRBJ2-7; clone size: NA; D gene: TRBD2
CDR3 protein: CASSLTGGRQIDIQYF; CDR3 DNA: TGTGCCAGCAGCTTAACCGGGGGGAGGCAAATCGACATTCAGTACTTC; V gene: TRBV11-2; J gene: TRBJ2-4; clone size: many; D gene: TRBD2
CDR3 protein: CATSDFTNTQYF; CDR3 DNA: TGTGCCACCAGTGACTTTACTAATACGCAGTATTTT; V gene: TRBV24-1; J gene: TRBJ2-3; clone size: many; D gene: NA
CDR3 protein: CASSWSRVYNEQFF; CDR3 DNA: TGTGCCAGCAGTTGGAGCAGGGTTTACAATGAGCAGTTCTTC; V gene: TRBV28; J gene: TRBJ2-1; clone size: NA; D gene: NA
CDR3 protein: CASSFPGLNYGYTF; CDR3 DNA: TGTGCCAGCAGCTTCCCGGGGCTCAACTATGGCTACACCTTC; V gene: TRBV7-9; J gene: TRBJ1-2; clone size: many; D gene: NA
CDR3 protein: CASSAGQGGFQPQHF; CDR3 DNA: TGTGCCAGCAGCGCGGGACAGGGGGGTTTTCAGCCCCAGCATTTT; V gene: TRBV7-2; J gene: TRBJ1-5; clone size: many; D gene: TRBD1
CDR3 protein: CASSFVRANYEQYF; CDR3 DNA: TGTGCCAGCAGCTTCGTGCGGGCCAACTACGAGCAGTACTTC; V gene: TRBV7-2; J gene: TRBJ2-7; clone size: many; D gene: NA
CDR3 protein: CSAGSGGAYEQYF; CDR3 DNA: TGCAGTGCTGGAAGCGGGGGTGCCTACGAGCAGTACTTC; V gene: TRBV20-1; J gene: TRBJ2-7; clone size: many; D gene: TRBD2
CDR3 protein: CATSGPTGGPLHF; CDR3 DNA: TGTGCCACCAGTGGCCCCACGGGAGGACCCCTCCACTTT; V gene: TRBV24-1; J gene: TRBJ1-6; clone size: few; D gene: NA
CDR3 protein: CSARLGNNEAFF; CDR3 DNA: TGCAGTGCTAGGCTAGGAAATAATGAAGCTTTCTTT; V gene: TRBV20-1; J gene: TRBJ1-1; clone size: NA; D gene: NA
CDR3 protein: CATSDAGTSGGYEQFF; CDR3 DNA: TGTGCCACCAGTGATGCCGGGACTAGCGGGGGTTATGAGCAGTTCTTC; V gene: TRBV24-1; J gene: TRBJ2-1; clone size: NA; D gene: TRBD2
CDR3 protein: CASSLNLVTGPNYGYTF; CDR3 DNA: TGTGCCAGCAGCTTGAATCTTGTTACCGGACCGAACTATGGCTACACCTTC; V gene: TRBV5-8; J gene: TRBJ1-2; clone size: NA; D gene: NA
CDR3 protein: CSVERAESSYNEQFF; CDR3 DNA: TGCAGCGTTGAAAGGGCAGAGAGCTCCTACAATGAGCAGTTCTTC; V gene: TRBV29-1; J gene: TRBJ2-1; clone size: many; D gene: NA
CDR3 protein: CASSFGGRNAGNTIYF; CDR3 DNA: TGTGCCAGCAGCTTCGGTGGAAGAAACGCTGGAAACACCATATATTTT; V gene: TRBV5-4; J gene: TRBJ1-3; clone size: many; D gene: NA
CDR3 protein: CAIGQPSYEQYF; CDR3 DNA: TGTGCCATCGGACAGCCGTCCTACGAGCAGTACTTC; V gene: TRBV10-3; J gene: TRBJ2-7; clone size: few; D gene: NA
CDR3 protein: CASSLGAQAEKLFF; CDR3 DNA: TGTGCCAGCAGCTTGGGGGCGCAGGCGGAAAAACTGTTTTTT; V gene: TRBV7-2; J gene: TRBJ1-4; clone size: many; D gene: NA
CDR3 protein: CASSWKAPATNEQFF; CDR3 DNA: TGTGCCAGCAGTTGGAAAGCTCCGGCAACCAATGAGCAGTTCTTC; V gene: TRBV7-2; J gene: TRBJ2-1; clone size: many; D gene: NA
CDR3 protein: CSARERSLSTGELFF; CDR3 DNA: TGCAGTGCTAGAGAACGGAGCTTGAGCACCGGGGAGCTGTTTTTT; V gene: TRBV20-1; J gene: TRBJ2-2; clone size: few; D gene: NA
CDR3 protein: CASSSGRNYGYTF; CDR3 DNA: TGTGCCAGCAGTTCTGGCAGAAACTATGGCTACACCTTC; V gene: TRBV28; J gene: TRBJ1-2; clone size: many; D gene: NA
CDR3 protein: CASSFRGYTEAFF; CDR3 DNA: TGTGCCAGCAGCTTTCGGGGTTACACTGAAGCTTTCTTT; V gene: TRBV7-2; J gene: TRBJ1-1; clone size: many; D gene: NA
CDR3 protein: CASSFGKHTEAFF; CDR3 DNA: TGTGCCAGCAGCTTCGGGAAACACACTGAAGCTTTCTTT; V gene: TRBV7-2; J gene: TRBJ1-1; clone size: many; D gene: NA
CDR3 protein: CASLVGPMGTEAFF; CDR3 DNA: TGTGCCAGCCTGGTCGGTCCCATGGGCACTGAAGCTTTCTTT; V gene: TRBV6-2/TRBV6-3; J gene: TRBJ1-1; clone size: NA; D gene: NA
CDR3 protein: CASSLRPNTGELFF; CDR3 DNA: TGTGCCAGCAGCTTAAGGCCTAACACCGGGGAGCTGTTTTTT; V gene: TRBV7-2; J gene: TRBJ2-2; clone size: many; D gene: NA
CDR3 protein: CASSYWAGGYTF; CDR3 DNA: TGTGCCAGCAGTTACTGGGCAGGTGGCTACACCTTC; V gene: TRBV6-6; J gene: TRBJ1-2; clone size: many; D gene: NA
CDR3 protein: CATRGHDTGELFF; CDR3 DNA: TGTGCCACCAGGGGGCACGACACCGGGGAGCTGTTTTTT; V gene: TRBV6-2/TRBV6-3; J gene: TRBJ2-2; clone size: few; D gene: TRBD1
CDR3 protein: CASSQKTLAGVANTGELFF; CDR3 DNA: TGTGCCAGCAGCCAGAAAACACTAGCGGGAGTCGCGAACACCGGGGAGCTGTTTTTT; V gene: TRBV11-1; J gene: TRBJ2-2; clone size: many; D gene: TRBD2
CDR3 protein: CSARPLAGGSYEQYF; CDR3 DNA: TGCAGTGCTAGGCCGTTAGCGGGGGGGTCCTACGAGCAGTACTTC; V gene: TRBV20-1; J gene: TRBJ2-7; clone size: many; D gene: TRBD2
CDR3 protein: CAISEAGETQYF; CDR3 DNA: TGTGCCATCAGTGAGGCCGGGGAGACCCAGTACTTC; V gene: TRBV10-3; J gene: TRBJ2-5; clone size: NA; D gene: NA
CDR3 protein: CTSSRLGGHQPQHF; CDR3 DNA: TGTACCAGCAGCCGCCTCGGGGGGCATCAGCCCCAGCATTTT; V gene: TRBV14; J gene: TRBJ1-5; clone size: NA; D gene: NA
CDR3 protein: CASSSRGQGTQYF; CDR3 DNA: TGTGCCAGCAGCTCCCGGGGCCAGGGTACGCAGTATTTT; V gene: TRBV7-2; J gene: TRBJ2-3; clone size: many; D gene: NA
CDR3 protein: CASSAGAYGYTF; CDR3 DNA: TGTGCCAGCAGCGCGGGGGCCTATGGCTACACCTTC; V gene: TRBV5-8; J gene: TRBJ1-2; clone size: many; D gene: NA
CDR3 protein: CASSLIFQRGSLSTDTQYF; CDR3 DNA: TGTGCCAGCAGCTTAATTTTTCAGCGGGGGAGCCTCTCCACAGATACGCAGTATTTT; V gene: TRBV7-2; J gene: TRBJ2-3; clone size: many; D gene: TRBD2
CDR3 protein: CASTRPSLGAEAFF; CDR3 DNA: TGTGCCAGCACCCGTCCTTCGCTGGGGGCTGAAGCTTTCTTT; V gene: TRBV6-6; J gene: TRBJ1-1; clone size: many; D gene: NA
CDR3 protein: CSARQRDGSYEQYF; CDR3 DNA: TGCAGTGCTAGACAGCGGGACGGTTCCTACGAGCAGTACTTC; V gene: TRBV20-1; J gene: TRBJ2-7; clone size: few; D gene: TRBD2
CDR3 protein: CASSFNRGRDETQYF; CDR3 DNA: TGTGCCAGCAGCTTCAACAGGGGGCGGGATGAGACCCAGTACTTC; V gene: TRBV7-8; J gene: TRBJ2-5; clone size: many; D gene: TRBD1
CDR3 protein: CASSFPLAPYGYTF; CDR3 DNA: TGTGCCAGCAGTTTTCCCCTCGCTCCCTATGGCTACACCTTC; V gene: TRBV28; J gene: TRBJ1-2; clone size: many; D gene: NA